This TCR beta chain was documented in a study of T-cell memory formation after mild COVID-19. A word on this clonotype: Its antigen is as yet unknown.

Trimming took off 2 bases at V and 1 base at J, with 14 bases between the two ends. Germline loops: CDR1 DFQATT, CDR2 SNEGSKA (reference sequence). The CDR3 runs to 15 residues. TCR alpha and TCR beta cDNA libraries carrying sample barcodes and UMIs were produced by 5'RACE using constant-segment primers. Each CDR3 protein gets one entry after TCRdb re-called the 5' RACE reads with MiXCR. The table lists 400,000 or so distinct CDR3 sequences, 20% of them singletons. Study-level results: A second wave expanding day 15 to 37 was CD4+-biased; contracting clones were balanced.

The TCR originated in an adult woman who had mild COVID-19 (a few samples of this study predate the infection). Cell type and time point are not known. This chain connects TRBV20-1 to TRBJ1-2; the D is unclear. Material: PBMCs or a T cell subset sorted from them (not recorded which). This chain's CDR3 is CSARLPGRLNYGYTF. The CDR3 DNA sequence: TGCAGTGCTAGATTACCCGGACGGCTTAACTATGGCTACACCTTC.